Presented here are 7 T cell receptor beta chains from one specimen sequenced in a study of naive and memory T cell subsets. Ligated cDNA underwent four rounds of PCR with nested alpha and beta constant region primers and SP2. Each CDR3 protein is one row after TCRdb ran MiXCR on the UMI-ligation and nested PCR reads. The sample holds some 40,000 distinct CDR3 sequences; about 10% are singletons and the top ten take roughly 3.9%. Treatment reported: skin biopsy from PPD injection site in Mantoux-positive individual. The library had UMIs added by 3' ligation of an oligonucleotide to TCR cDNA. The source was skin, collected from a tuberculin skin test site. All receptors derive from an adult in good health.

The genes are TRBV4-1 and TRBJ2-7; 7 bases map to TRBD1. Germline V CDR1 and CDR2: MGHRA, YSYEKL. Losses at the gene ends were 0 bases for V and 6 bases for J; bases not matched to a gene: 20. This CDR3 has 19 residues. CDR3 in amino acids: CASSQESGPGQRATGEQYF. The CDR3 region has the DNA TGCGCCAGCAGCCAAGAGTCGGGACCGGGACAGCGCGCGACGGGCGAGCAGTACTTC.

The V gene is TRBV6-5, the J gene TRBJ1-4; unclear D gene. This CDR3 contains 13 residues. Germline V lookup: CDR1 MNHEY, CDR2 SVGAGI. Trimming took off 1 base at V and 7 bases at J, with 7 bases between the two ends. Here the CDR3 DNA reads TGTGCCAGCAGTTACTTTAGTGGTGAAAAACTGTTTTTT. It codes for CASSYFSGEKLFF.

This clonotype was counted a few times. This chain uses TRBV20-1 with TRBJ2-1, with no clear D. V was clipped by 0 bases and J by 4 bases, with 13 bases between them. Per the germline V gene, CDR1 is DFQATT and CDR2 is SNEGSKA (reference sequence). The CDR3 runs to 15 residues. The CDR3 is CSARDQSSGYNEQFF. The CDR3 nucleotides read TGCAGTGCTAGAGACCAGTCCTCAGGTTACAATGAGCAGTTCTTC.

This rearrangement joins TRBV28 to TRBJ1-5, with D possibly TRBD1 on 6 matching bases. In germline, CDR1 is MDHEN, CDR2 SYDVKM. The length of the CDR3 is 15 residues. V dropped 5 bases and J dropped 2 bases, with 13 bases sitting between them. Written as DNA, the CDR3 is TGTGCCAGCAGTGCGAGTCCAGGGGGCAATCAGCCCCAGCATTTT. Translation: CASSASPGGNQPQHF.

This clonotype was detected ten times or more. The chain uses TRBV7-8 and TRBJ1-3, with a tentative D call TRBD1 (5 bases). Per germline, CDR1 SGHVS and CDR2 FQNEAQ. The V end lost 3 bases, the J end lost 0 bases, and 15 bases lay between the germline ends. The CDR3 loop spans 17 amino acids. CDR3 sequence (DNA): TGTGCCAGCAGCTTTTCCAGGGACGGCTACTCTGGAAACACCATATATTTT. This gives the protein CASSFSRDGYSGNTIYF.

This clonotype was counted a few times. The chain joins TRBV11-1 to TRBJ2-5; 7 bases match TRBD1. V dropped 5 bases and J dropped 7; count of bases not matched to a gene: 13. CDR3 length: 15 amino acids. The germline V gene encodes CDR1 SGHAT and CDR2 FQDESV (reference sequence). The CDR3 DNA sequence: TGTGCCAGCAGCGTCATGCGAGGGGGCGAGGGGACCCAGTACTTC. Encoded protein: CASSVMRGGEGTQYF. The entire variable domain, with the rest obtained from reference TRBV11-1 and TRBJ2-5, is as follows: EAEVAQSPRYKITEKSQAVAFWCDPISGHATLYWYRQILGQGPELLVQFQDESVVDDSQLPKDRFSAERLKGVDSTLKIQPAELGDSAMYLCASSVMRGGEGTQYFGPGTRLLVL.

In this sample, this clonotype turned up a few times. This sequence joins TRBV29-1 and TRBJ2-1; D may be TRBD2 (6 bases). CDR1 and CDR2 from the germline V gene are SQVTM and ANQGSEA. The CDR3 is 13 amino acids. V lost 5 bases to trimming and J lost 15 bases, with 23 bases between them. CDR3 sequence (DNA): TGCAGCGTTTTCGACCCCCGTAGGGTCGGGGGGTTCTTC. Residues: CSVFDPRRVGGFF.